What follows is one TCR beta chain and its context. Its binding antigen is unknown. No quality values exist for individual bases; no much larger clone is one base distant. The entry originates in a study of graft-versus-host responses after intestinal transplantation (dated by TCRdb to the early 2020s). Some background on the complete study: The transplants that recipients received were multivisceral, liver-intestinal, or isolated intestinal. Donor T cell macrochimerism was defined as a peak of at least 4% donor T cells among recipient peripheral blood mononuclear cells. After intestinal transplantation, graft-versus-host and host-versus-graft alloreactive T cell clones were followed in the graft, circulation and bone marrow using bulk TCR-beta CDR3 sequencing. To identify alloreactive clones, pre-transplant mixed lymphocyte reaction products were sequenced and then compared with unstimulated pre-transplant donor and recipient T cells. All recipients received anti-thymocyte globulin induction followed by maintenance tacrolimus and steroids for about three years. Instead of going to the commercial service, samples from a few later patients were sequenced in-house on an Illumina MiSeq and processed with MiXCR. The cohort enrolled about 23 intestinal transplant recipients, one of whom was a retransplant, and a few patients without pretransplant specimens were excluded. What the research found in general, with its limitations: In the allografts of patients with donor T cell macrochimerism, GvH to HvG T cell clonal ratios were high. Early after transplant, peak levels of circulating GvH clones were associated with declines in HvG clones. GvH clones turned up in recipient bone marrow, with some appearing earlier in ileal mucosa or blood, a pattern consistent with an intestinal mucosal origin. The conclusions were limited by the relatively low number and heterogeneity of the intestinal transplant patients.

The library was prepared using the immunoSEQ multiplex PCR assay. Adaptive Biotechnologies carried out high-throughput TCR-beta CDR3 sequencing of genomic DNA for most patients. The authors' pipeline ran thus. Adaptive's ImmunoSEQ software supplied the TCR sequencing data for 15 to 20 patients, while MiXCR and VDJtools were used to process a few other patients. CDR3 nucleotide sequences shared between donor and recipient were removed because their origin could not be assigned. To count as alloreactive, a clone needed at least 2-fold expansion over unstimulated cells and a minimum CFSE-low frequency of 0.002% (template counts) or 0.001% (read counts). Clones were considered mappable if detected in sequenced pre-transplant spleen, lymph node, or MLR CFSE-low populations of the donor or recipient. The cumulative frequency of alloreactive clones was calculated as a percentage of all sequences, weighted by copy number. Imported from immuneACCESS, the table was reduced by TCRdb to in-frame sequences with V and J called. These copies leave out some clones; in studies compared against another copy, an unresolved V gene accounts for under half, and the cause of the remainder is not known. V, J and clone size are taken as reported in that table, and D and trimming were inferred from the DNA itself. Present in this sample are roughly 60,000 clones, approximately 89% of which were seen just once. The ten most abundant clones make up 2.5% to 3% of the sample.

There are 16 amino acids in the CDR3, from cysteine to phenylalanine inclusive. The only DNA kept is the CDR3, 48 bases in frame from the first base. According to the germline V gene, CDR1 reads MNHNS and CDR2 reads SASEGT. V sheds 2 bases and J sheds 1 base, leaving 15 bases between their ends. In the first month after transplant, blood samples were collected up to 4 times, and after that at least monthly when available. The rearranged chain carries TRBV6-1 and TRBJ2-7; a tentative D match to TRBD1 spans 5 bases. This material consisted of PBMCs, taken less than 130 days after intestinal transplantation. The TCR was taken from a human patient who received an intestinal transplant, so some T cells may come from the graft donor. Read as DNA, the sequence is TGTGCCAGCAGTGAAAAACCGCAGGGCCTGTCCTACGAGCAGTACTTC. It translates as CASSEKPQGLSYEQYF.